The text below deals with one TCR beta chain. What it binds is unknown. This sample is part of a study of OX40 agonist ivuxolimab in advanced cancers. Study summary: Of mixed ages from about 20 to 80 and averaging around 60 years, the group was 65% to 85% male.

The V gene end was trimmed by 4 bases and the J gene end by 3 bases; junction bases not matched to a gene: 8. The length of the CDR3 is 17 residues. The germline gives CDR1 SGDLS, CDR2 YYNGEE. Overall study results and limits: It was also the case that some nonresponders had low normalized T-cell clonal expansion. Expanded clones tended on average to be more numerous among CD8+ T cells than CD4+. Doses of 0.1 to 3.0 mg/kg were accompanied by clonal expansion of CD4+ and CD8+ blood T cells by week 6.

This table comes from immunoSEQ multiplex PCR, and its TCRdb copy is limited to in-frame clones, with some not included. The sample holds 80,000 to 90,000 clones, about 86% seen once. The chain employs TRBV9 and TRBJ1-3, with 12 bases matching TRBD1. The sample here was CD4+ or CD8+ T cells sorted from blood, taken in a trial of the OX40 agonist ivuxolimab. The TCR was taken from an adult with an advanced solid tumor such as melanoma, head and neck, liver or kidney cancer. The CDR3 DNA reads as TGTGCCAGCAGCCCGGGACAGGGGGCTTTGTTTGGAAACACCATATATTTT. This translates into CASSPGQGALFGNTIYF. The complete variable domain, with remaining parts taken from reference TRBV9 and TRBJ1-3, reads DSGVTQTPKHLITATGQRVTLRCSPRSGDLSVYWYQQSLDQGLQFLIQYYNGEERAKGNILERFSAQQFPDLHSELNLSSLELGDSALYFCASSPGQGALFGNTIYFGEGSWLTVV.